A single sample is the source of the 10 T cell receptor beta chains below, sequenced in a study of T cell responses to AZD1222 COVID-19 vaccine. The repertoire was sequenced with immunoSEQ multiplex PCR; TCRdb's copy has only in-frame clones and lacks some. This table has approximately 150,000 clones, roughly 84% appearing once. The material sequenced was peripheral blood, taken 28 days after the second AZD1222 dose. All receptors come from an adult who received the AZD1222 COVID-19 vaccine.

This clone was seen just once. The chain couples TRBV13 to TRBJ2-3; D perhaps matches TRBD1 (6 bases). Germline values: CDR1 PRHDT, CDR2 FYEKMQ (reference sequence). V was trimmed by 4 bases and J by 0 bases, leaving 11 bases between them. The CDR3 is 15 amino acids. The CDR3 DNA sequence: TGTGCCAGCAGCTCCCAGCAGGGGAGCACAGATACGCAGTATTTT. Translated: CASSSQQGSTDTQYF.

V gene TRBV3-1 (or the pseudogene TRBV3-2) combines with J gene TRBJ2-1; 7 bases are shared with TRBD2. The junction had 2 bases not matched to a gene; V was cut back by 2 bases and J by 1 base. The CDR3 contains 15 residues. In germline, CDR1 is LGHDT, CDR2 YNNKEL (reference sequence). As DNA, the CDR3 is TGTGCCAGCAGCCAACGCGGGGGTTCCTACAATGAGCAGTTCTTC. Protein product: CASSQRGGSYNEQFF.

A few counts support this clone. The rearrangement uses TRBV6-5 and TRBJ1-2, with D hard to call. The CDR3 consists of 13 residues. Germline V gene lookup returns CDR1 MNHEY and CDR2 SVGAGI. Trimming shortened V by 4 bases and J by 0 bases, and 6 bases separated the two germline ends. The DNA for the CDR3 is TGTGCCAGCAGTTCCTCCTCTAACTATGGCTACACCTTC. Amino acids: CASSSSSNYGYTF.

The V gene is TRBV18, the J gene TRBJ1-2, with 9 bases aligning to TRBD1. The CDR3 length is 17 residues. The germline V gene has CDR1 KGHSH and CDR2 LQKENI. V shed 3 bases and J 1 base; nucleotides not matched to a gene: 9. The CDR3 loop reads CASSPSSGTGNNYGYTF. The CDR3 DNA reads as TGTGCCAGCTCACCCTCATCCGGGACAGGGAATAACTATGGCTACACCTTC.

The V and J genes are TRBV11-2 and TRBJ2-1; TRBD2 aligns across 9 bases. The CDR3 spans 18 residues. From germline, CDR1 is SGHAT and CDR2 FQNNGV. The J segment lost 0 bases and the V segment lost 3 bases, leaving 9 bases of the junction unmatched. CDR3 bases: TGTGCCAGCAGCTTGGTTCTAGCGGGGACATTCTCCTACAATGAGCAGTTCTTC. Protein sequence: CASSLVLAGTFSYNEQFF.

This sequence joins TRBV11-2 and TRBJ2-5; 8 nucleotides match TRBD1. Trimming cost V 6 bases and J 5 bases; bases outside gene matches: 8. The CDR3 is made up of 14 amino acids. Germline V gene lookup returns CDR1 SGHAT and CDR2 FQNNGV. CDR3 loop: CASRRSRTGETQYF. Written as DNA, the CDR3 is TGTGCCAGCAGGCGTTCTCGGACAGGGGAGACCCAGTACTTC. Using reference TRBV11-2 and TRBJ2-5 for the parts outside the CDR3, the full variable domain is EAGVAQSPRYKIIEKRQSVAFWCNPISGHATLYWYQQILGQGPKLLIQFQNNGVVDDSQLPKDRFSAERLKGVDSTLKIQPAKLEDSAVYLCASRRSRTGETQYFGPGTRLLVL.

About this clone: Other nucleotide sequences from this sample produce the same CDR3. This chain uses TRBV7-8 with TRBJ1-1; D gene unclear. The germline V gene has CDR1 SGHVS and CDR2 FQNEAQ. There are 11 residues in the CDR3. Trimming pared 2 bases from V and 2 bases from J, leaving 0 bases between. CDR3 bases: TGTGCCAGCAGCTTAAACACTGAAGCTTTCTTT. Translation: CASSLNTEAFF.

CDR3 amino acids: CASSLEAFNYGYTF. CDR3 coding DNA: TGTGCCAGCAGCTTGGAGGCCTTCAACTATGGCTACACCTTC. The V and J genes are TRBV5-4 and TRBJ1-2, with D uncertain. This CDR3 contains 14 residues. V shed 0 bases and J shed 2 bases, with 8 bases lying between them. Germline-derived CDR1 and CDR2 are SGHNT and YYREEE (reference sequence).

CDR3 in amino acids: CASSSSNRGLNEKLFF. The CDR3 DNA is TGTGCCAGCAGCTCCAGCAACAGGGGGTTAAACGAAAAACTGTTTTTT. This sequence joins TRBV7-9 and TRBJ1-4, with TRBD1 matching over 8 bases. This CDR3 region has 16 residues. The germline CDR1 and CDR2 sequences are SEHNR and FQNEAQ (reference sequence). The V and J ends lost 4 bases and 8 bases, in that order; junction bases with no gene match: 12.

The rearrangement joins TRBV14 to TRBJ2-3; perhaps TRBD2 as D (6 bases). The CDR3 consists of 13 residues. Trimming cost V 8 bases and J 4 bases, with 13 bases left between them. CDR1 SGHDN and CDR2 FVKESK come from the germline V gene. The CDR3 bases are TGTGCCAGCGGAGGCGGGGCGGCAGATACGCAGTATTTT. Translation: CASGGGAADTQYF.